This T cell receptor (beta chain) is from a study of T cell repertoires in cytomegalovirus infection. Study in general: Peptides in the study included HLA-C-restricted and HLA-B-restricted CMV epitopes. Public TCR beta signatures marked donors with CMV infection and the matching HLA.

Points from the study as a whole: Frequencies of public TCR beta families were cumulated, and this identified carriers of CMV plus the relevant HLA. There were HLA-C-restricted CMV-specific TCR beta clonotypes dominating the ex vivo response.

With respect to this clonotype: Its antigen is unidentified.

TCRdb used MiXCR to reprocess the reads, holding one entry per CDR3 protein. Counted here are roughly 700,000 distinct CDR3 sequences, around a third occurring once; the ten biggest clones make up around a sixth. Here the sequenced sample was cultured PBMCs, taken from culture after CMV antigen stimulation. The sequence was obtained from a human donor in good health (CMV status not recorded). Some clones in this sample may be carry-over from other donors' samples.

The CDR3 DNA is TGCAGTGCTAGAGATCCCCAGGCCGGAGACTATGGCTACACCTTC. Amino acids: CSARDPQAGDYGYTF. The V gene is TRBV20-1, the J gene TRBJ1-2; no definite D call. Germline values: CDR1 DFQATT, CDR2 SNEGSKA (reference sequence). This CDR3 spans 15 amino acids. The germline V and J ends were trimmed by 0 bases and 3 bases, with 14 bases remaining between them.